Each of the 17 T cell receptor beta chains below was sequenced from the same sample in a study of blood T cell repertoires in COVID-19 (dated by TCRdb to the early 2020s). Library prep was done by the immunoSEQ multiplex PCR assay. What TCRdb holds here is the immuneACCESS table cut down to in-frame rearrangements. Part of the clones is not present; checked against another copy, under half of the missing clones reflect an unresolved V gene, and the others are unexplained. For this sample there are about 200,000 clones; just under 85% appear just once. Of the sample, 6.9% falls within the top ten clones. Sequencing was done on a sample of peripheral blood. These receptors all come from a human donor with acute or convalescent COVID-19. The donor label of this sample is uncertain.

This chain uses TRBV5-1 with TRBJ2-7, with D perhaps TRBD1 (5 bases). Between the trimmed V and J ends, which lost 3 bases and 0 bases, there was a span of 16 bases. Germline V gives CDR1 SGHRS, CDR2 YFSETQ. This CDR3 is built from 16 residues. The CDR3 sequence: CASSSRSQGSSYEQYF. The CDR3 DNA sequence: TGCGCCAGCAGCTCACGGTCCCAGGGAAGCTCCTACGAGCAGTACTTC.

V gene TRBV7-9 combines with J gene TRBJ2-3, with D perhaps TRBD2 (6 bases). V lost 4 bases, J lost 6 bases, and 14 bases lay in between. The CDR3 contains 14 residues. Germline lookup yields CDR1 SEHNR and CDR2 FQNEAQ (reference sequence). The CDR3 loop reads CASSSGLPGDTQYF. The CDR3 coding sequence is TGTGCCAGCAGCTCGGGACTCCCGGGGGATACGCAGTATTTT.

This rearrangement joins TRBV30 to TRBJ2-1; D call uncertain. The CDR3 is 12 residues long. Germline V gives CDR1 GTSNPN, CDR2 SVGIG (reference sequence). Between the trimmed V and J ends, which lost 2 bases and 3 bases, there was a span of 5 bases. The CDR3 nucleotides are TGTGCCTGGAGTTTCAGCTACAATGAGCAGTTCTTC. Translating it yields CAWSFSYNEQFF. Together with reference TRBV30 and TRBJ2-1, the CDR3 gives the full variable domain: SQTIHQWPATLVQPVGSPLSLECTVEGTSNPNLYWYRQAAGRGLQLLFYSVGIGQISSEVPQNLSASRPQDRQFILSSKKLLLSDSGFYLCAWSFSYNEQFFGPGTRLTVL.

The genes are TRBV5-4 and TRBJ2-1; 11 bases map to TRBD1. J lost 8 bases, V lost 5 bases, and 12 bases had no gene match. The CDR3 covers 16 residues. Germline V gives CDR1 SGHNT, CDR2 YYREEE (reference sequence). The CDR3 sequence: CASSPGQGASSYEQFF. In nucleotides, the CDR3 is TGTGCCAGCAGTCCCGGACAGGGGGCTAGTAGCTATGAGCAGTTCTTC.

This chain links TRBV30 with TRBJ2-1; 8 nucleotides line up with TRBD2. This CDR3 contains 16 residues. V lost 6 bases to trimming and J lost 3 bases; unmatched junction nucleotides: 13. Germline V gene data show CDR1 as GTSNPN and CDR2 as SVGIG (reference sequence). The CDR3 spells CACTLVAGSYYNEQFF. The CDR3 DNA is TGTGCCTGCACCTTGGTAGCGGGGTCCTACTACAATGAGCAGTTCTTC.

This clone has a single count. The chain carries TRBV27 and TRBJ2-3; 16 bases are a match to TRBD2. The CDR3 runs to 21 residues. From germline, CDR1 is MNHEY and CDR2 SMNVEV (reference sequence). Germline trimming cut 1 base from V and 0 bases from J; bases unmatched to any gene: 10. CDR3 amino acids: CASSLFGTSGRDGTSTDTQYF. The CDR3, as DNA: TGTGCCAGCAGTTTATTTGGGACTAGCGGGAGGGACGGTACTAGCACAGATACGCAGTATTTT.

The chain couples TRBV19 to TRBJ1-5, with 8 positions matching TRBD1. CDR1 LNHDA and CDR2 SQIVND come from the germline V gene (reference sequence). The V gene end was trimmed by 3 bases and the J gene end by 4 bases; junction bases not matched to a gene: 8. The length of the CDR3 is 16 residues. CDR3 DNA: TGTGCCAGTAGTATGCGGAGGCAGGGGGCGAATCAGCCCCAGCATTTT. Translated, it gives CASSMRRQGANQPQHF.

The rearrangement uses TRBV18 and TRBJ2-7; D perhaps matches TRBD1 (6 bases). With 0 bases removed from V and 0 bases from J, the gap between germline ends came to 9 bases. The CDR3 covers 15 residues. Per the germline V gene, CDR1 is KGHSH and CDR2 is LQKENI. CDR3 DNA sequence: TGTGCCAGCTCACCACCCTTAGGGGGCTCCTACGAGCAGTACTTC. This sequence encodes CASSPPLGGSYEQYF.

V and J are TRBV16 and TRBJ2-2; D perhaps matches TRBD2 (5 bases). Germline V gene data show CDR1 as KGHSY and CDR2 as FQNENV. Deletions cut 0 bases from V and 6 bases from J, with 8 bases between. CDR3 size: 14 residues. CDR3 sequence reads: CASSQSLGAGELFF. Written as DNA, the CDR3 is TGTGCCAGCAGCCAATCTTTGGGAGCCGGGGAGCTGTTTTTT.

This clone has just one count. The V gene is TRBV6-2 or TRBV6-3, the J gene TRBJ1-5, with TRBD1 identical over 7 bases. Germline V lookup: CDR1 MNHEY, CDR2 SVGEGT. Trimming took 0 bases from V and 3 from J; bases not matched to a gene: 5. The CDR3 consists of 16 residues. The CDR3 region is CASSYSTGSHNQPQHF. The CDR3 nucleotides are TGTGCCAGCAGTTACTCGACAGGGTCGCACAATCAGCCCCAGCATTTT.

V is TRBV11-1 and J is TRBJ2-5; 7 nucleotides match TRBD1. The CDR3 runs to 14 residues. Unmatched junction bases numbered 9, after V lost 5 bases and J lost 6 bases. The V gene's germline CDR1 is SGHAT and CDR2 FQDESV (reference sequence). The CDR3 DNA sequence: TGTGCCAGCAGCGCCGACAGGGCAGTGAAGACCCAGTACTTC. Its protein is CASSADRAVKTQYF. Full variable domain (rest looked up from reference TRBV11-1 and TRBJ2-5): EAEVAQSPRYKITEKSQAVAFWCDPISGHATLYWYRQILGQGPELLVQFQDESVVDDSQLPKDRFSAERLKGVDSTLKIQPAELGDSAMYLCASSADRAVKTQYFGPGTRLLVL.

The CDR3 sequence is CASSQTSGSKNIQYF. In DNA form, the CDR3 reads TGTGCCAGCAGCCAGACTAGCGGGAGCAAAAACATTCAGTACTTC. The chain employs TRBV3-1 (or the pseudogene TRBV3-2) and TRBJ2-4; 12 nucleotides agree with TRBD2. Germline V CDR1 and CDR2: LGHDT, YNNKEL (reference sequence). V shed 3 bases, J shed 3 bases, and the junction held 0 bases outside the gene matches. CDR3 length equals 15 residues.

This chain uses TRBV4-1 with TRBJ2-5, with 8 bases identical to TRBD1. CDR3 length: 15 amino acids. CDR1 MGHRA and CDR2 YSYEKL come from the germline V gene. The ends lost 6 bases at V and 4 bases at J; junction bases unmatched: 10. CDR3: CASSRGQAQRETQYF. The DNA for the CDR3 is TGCGCCAGCAGTCGGGGACAGGCCCAAAGAGAGACCCAGTACTTC.

In nucleotides, the CDR3 is TGTGCCAGCAGTGAACGACTAGCGGGAGGAAACGAGCAGTACTTC. It specifies CASSERLAGGNEQYF. The chain has TRBV2 and TRBJ2-7, with 13 bases identical to TRBD2. The V gene end was trimmed by 2 bases and the J gene end by 5 bases; junction bases not matched to a gene: 3. The germline gives CDR1 SNHLY, CDR2 FYNNEI. CDR3 length equals 15 residues.

For the CDR3, the DNA is TGTGCCAGCAGCCAAGTCGGGTTTTCGGCCGAAGCTTTCTTT. It yields the protein CASSQVGFSAEAFF. The rearrangement joins TRBV14 to TRBJ1-1; D ambiguous. Trimming took off 1 base at V and 8 bases at J, with 14 bases between the two ends. The germline V gene encodes CDR1 SGHDN and CDR2 FVKESK. This CDR3 contains 14 residues.

V usage is TRBV6-5 and J usage is TRBJ1-5; tentative D call: TRBD1 (5 bases). Trimming cost V 5 bases and J 1 base, with 12 bases left between them. This CDR3 region has 15 residues. Germline lookup yields CDR1 MNHEY and CDR2 SVGAGI. The CDR3 bases are TGTGCCAGCAGTACCCAGGGTTCCAGCAATCAGCCCCAGCATTTT. Amino acid sequence: CASSTQGSSNQPQHF.

This chain links TRBV6-1 with TRBJ1-4, with D possibly matching TRBD1 (6 bases). Germline assignment: CDR1 MNHNS and CDR2 SASEGT. V lost 4 bases to trimming and J lost 8 bases, with 20 bases between them. The CDR3 totals 16 residues. In nucleotides, the CDR3 is TGTGCCAGCAGTGCAGCACGGGGGGCAATGGGGGAAAAACTGTTTTTT. Translating gives CASSAARGAMGEKLFF.